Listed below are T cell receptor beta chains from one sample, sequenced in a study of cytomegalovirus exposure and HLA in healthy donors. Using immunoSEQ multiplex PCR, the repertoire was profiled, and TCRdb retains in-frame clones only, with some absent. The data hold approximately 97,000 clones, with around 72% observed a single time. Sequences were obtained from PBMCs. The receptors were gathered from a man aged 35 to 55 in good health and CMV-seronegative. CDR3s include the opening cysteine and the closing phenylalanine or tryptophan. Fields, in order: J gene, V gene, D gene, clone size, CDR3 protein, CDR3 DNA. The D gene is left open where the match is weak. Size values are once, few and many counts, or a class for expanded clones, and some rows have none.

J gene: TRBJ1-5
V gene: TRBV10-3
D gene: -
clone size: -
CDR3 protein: CATRTQSNQPQHF
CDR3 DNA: TGTGCCACCAGGACACAGAGCAATCAGCCCCAGCATTTT

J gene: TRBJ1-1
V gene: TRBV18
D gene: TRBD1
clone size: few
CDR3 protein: CASSPGTGRGTEAFF
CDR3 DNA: TGTGCCAGCTCGCCAGGGACAGGGAGAGGCACTGAAGCTTTCTTT

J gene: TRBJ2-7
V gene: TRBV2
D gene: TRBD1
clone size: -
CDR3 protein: CASSEGTGDYEQYF
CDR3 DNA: TGTGCCAGCAGTGAAGGGACAGGGGACTACGAGCAGTACTTC

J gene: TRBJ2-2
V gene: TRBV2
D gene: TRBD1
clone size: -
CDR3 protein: CASGQGTYTGELFF
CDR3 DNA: TGTGCCAGCGGACAGGGGACTTACACCGGGGAGCTGTTTTTT

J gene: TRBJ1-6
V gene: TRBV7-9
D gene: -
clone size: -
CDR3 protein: CASSLDSSYNSPLHF
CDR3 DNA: TGTGCCAGCAGCTTAGACAGCTCCTATAATTCACCCCTCCACTTT

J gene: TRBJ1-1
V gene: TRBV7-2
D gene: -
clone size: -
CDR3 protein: CASSESYMNTEAFF
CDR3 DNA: TGTGCCAGCAGCGAAAGTTACATGAACACTGAAGCTTTCTTT

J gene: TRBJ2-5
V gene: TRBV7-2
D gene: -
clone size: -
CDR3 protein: CASSLSIQETQYF
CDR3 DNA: TGTGCCAGCAGCTTGTCAATCCAAGAGACCCAGTACTTC

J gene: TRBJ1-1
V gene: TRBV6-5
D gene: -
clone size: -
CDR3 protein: CASSYGGVNTEAFF
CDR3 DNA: TGTGCCAGCAGTTACGGAGGAGTGAACACTGAAGCTTTCTTT

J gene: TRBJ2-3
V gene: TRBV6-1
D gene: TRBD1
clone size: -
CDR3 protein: CASSERTGGTDTQYF
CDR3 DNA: TGTGCCAGCAGTGAACGGACAGGGGGGACAGATACGCAGTATTTT

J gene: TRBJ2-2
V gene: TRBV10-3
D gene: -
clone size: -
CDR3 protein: CAVMSWAGNTGELFF
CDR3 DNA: TGTGCCGTGATGAGTTGGGCGGGGAACACCGGGGAGCTGTTTTTT

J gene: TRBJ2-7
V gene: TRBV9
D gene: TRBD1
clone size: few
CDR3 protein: CASSAGQGAVYEQYF
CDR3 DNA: TGTGCCAGCAGCGCGGGACAGGGGGCCGTCTACGAGCAGTACTTC

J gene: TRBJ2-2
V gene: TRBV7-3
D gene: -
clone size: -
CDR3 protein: CASTGASTGELFF
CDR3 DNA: TGTGCCAGCACTGGGGCGAGCACCGGGGAGCTGTTTTTT

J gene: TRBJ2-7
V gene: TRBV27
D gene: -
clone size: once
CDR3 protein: CASSRLQGGSAYEQYF
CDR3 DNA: TGTGCCAGCAGTCGCCTACAGGGGGGGAGTGCCTACGAGCAGTACTTC

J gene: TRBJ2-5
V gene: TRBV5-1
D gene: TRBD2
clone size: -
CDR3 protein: CASSPNSGGAGETQYF
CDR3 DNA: TGCGCCAGCAGCCCGAATAGCGGGGGGGCTGGGGAGACCCAGTACTTC

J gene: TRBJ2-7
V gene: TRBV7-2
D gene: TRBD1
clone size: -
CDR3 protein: CASRLQGGIYEQYF
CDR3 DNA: TGTGCCAGCAGACTACAGGGGGGTATTTACGAGCAGTACTTC

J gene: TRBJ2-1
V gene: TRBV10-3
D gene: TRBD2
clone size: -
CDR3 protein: CAISESSGDYNEQFF
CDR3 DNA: TGTGCCATCAGTGAGTCAAGCGGGGATTACAATGAGCAGTTCTTC

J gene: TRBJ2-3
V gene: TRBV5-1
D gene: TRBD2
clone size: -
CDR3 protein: CASSSLPSGRTDTQYF
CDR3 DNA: TGCGCCAGCAGCTCCCTTCCTAGCGGGCGCACAGATACGCAGTATTTT

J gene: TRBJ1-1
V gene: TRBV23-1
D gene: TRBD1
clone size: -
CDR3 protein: CASRTGTENTEAFF
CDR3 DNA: TGCGCCAGCAGAACCGGGACAGAGAACACTGAAGCTTTCTTT

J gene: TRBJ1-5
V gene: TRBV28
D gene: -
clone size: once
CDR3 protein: CASSFQRNQPQHF
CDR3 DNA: TGTGCCAGCAGTTTCCAGAGGAATCAGCCCCAGCATTTT

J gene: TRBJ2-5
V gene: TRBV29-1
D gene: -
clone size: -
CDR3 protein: CSVDRGVETQYF
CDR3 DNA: TGCAGCGTTGATCGAGGTGTAGAGACCCAGTACTTC

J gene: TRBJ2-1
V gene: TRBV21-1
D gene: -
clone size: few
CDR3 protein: CASRDKDRPNRGEQFF
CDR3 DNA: TGTGCCAGCAGGGATAAGGACAGGCCCAACCGGGGTGAGCAGTTCTTC

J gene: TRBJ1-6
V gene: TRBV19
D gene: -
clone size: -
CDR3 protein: CASNAGLNNSPLHF
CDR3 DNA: TGTGCCAGTAATGCGGGACTGAACAATTCACCCCTCCACTTT

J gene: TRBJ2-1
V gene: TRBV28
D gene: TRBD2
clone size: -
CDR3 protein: CATLTAGGHNEQFF
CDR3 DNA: TGTGCCACTTTAACTGCGGGGGGGCACAATGAGCAGTTCTTC

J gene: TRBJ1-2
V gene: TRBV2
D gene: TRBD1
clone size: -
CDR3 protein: CASSESQGAYYGYTF
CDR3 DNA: TGTGCCAGCAGTGAAAGCCAGGGGGCCTACTATGGCTACACCTTC

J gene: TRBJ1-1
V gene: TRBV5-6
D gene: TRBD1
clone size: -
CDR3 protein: CASSQDRAKAAFF
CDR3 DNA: TGTGCCAGCAGCCAGGACAGGGCCAAAGCAGCTTTCTTT